Listed below are T cell receptor beta chains from one sample, sequenced in a study of T cells and copy number aberrations in small-cell lung cancer. Using immunoSEQ multiplex PCR, the repertoire was profiled, and TCRdb retains in-frame clones only, with some absent. The table has under 1,200 clones, about 89% seen once; the top ten hold approximately 6%. The sample comprised tumor tissue. The source is a man aged 55 to 70 with small cell lung cancer. Both conserved end residues are part of each CDR3. The order of the fields is J gene, D gene, CDR3 length, V gene, clone size, CDR3 protein, CDR3 DNA. The D gene is left open where the match is weak. Some rows have no size entry. The others give once, few or many, or a class for an expanded clone.

>TRBJ1-1|.|13|TRBV28|.
CASSLIPNTEAFF
TGTGCCAGCAGTTTAATCCCGAACACTGAAGCTTTCTTT
>TRBJ2-3|.|11|TRBV18|once
CASSHADTQYF
TGTGCCAGCTCACACGCCGATACGCAGTATTTT
>TRBJ2-7|.|12|TRBV7-2|.
CASSLPAYEQYF
TGTGCCAGCAGCTTACCTGCCTACGAGCAGTACTTC
>TRBJ2-1|.|15|TRBV5-1|.
CASSSLAGAVDEQFF
TGCGCCAGCAGCTCACTAGCTGGGGCCGTGGATGAGCAGTTCTTC
>TRBJ2-7|TRBD1|16|TRBV7-7|.
CASSLAQWGQAYEQYF
TGTGCTAGCAGCTTAGCGCAATGGGGACAGGCCTACGAGCAGTACTTC
>TRBJ2-7|.|14|TRBV2|.
CASSPGRGAYEQYF
TGTGCCAGCAGCCCTGGGAGAGGGGCCTACGAGCAGTACTTC
>TRBJ2-3|.|12|TRBV28|.
CASSFPKDTQYF
TGTGCCAGCAGTTTTCCCAAAGATACGCAGTATTTT
>TRBJ1-5|.|14|TRBV28|.
CASSLTHSGQPQHF
TGTGCCAGCAGTTTGACCCATTCAGGACAGCCCCAGCATTTT
>TRBJ2-1|.|12|TRBV2|.
CASKLGHVEQFF
TGTGCCAGCAAACTAGGTCACGTTGAGCAGTTCTTC
>TRBJ2-7|.|13|TRBV11-2|.
CASSTHSMGEQYF
TGTGCCAGCAGCACCCACTCGATGGGCGAGCAGTACTTC
>TRBJ2-3|.|14|TRBV11-2|.
CASSLGWGTDTQYF
TGTGCCAGCAGCTTAGGATGGGGCACAGATACGCAGTATTTT
>TRBJ2-7|.|12|TRBV7-2|.
CASTPNSYEQYF
TGTGCCAGCACCCCCAACTCCTACGAGCAGTACTTC
>TRBJ2-1|.|12|TRBV10-3|.
CAISNPRLQQFF
TGTGCCATCAGCAACCCTAGGTTGCAGCAGTTCTTC
>TRBJ1-2|.|14|TRBV5-1|.
CASSLEAGRDGYTF
TGCGCCAGCAGCTTGGAAGCAGGGCGCGATGGCTACACCTTC
>TRBJ1-1|.|13|TRBV11-2|few
CASSFAGANWAFF
TGTGCCAGCAGTTTCGCGGGGGCGAATTGGGCTTTCTTT
>TRBJ2-5|.|12|TRBV5-1|.
CASSTADGTQYF
TGCGCCAGCAGCACCGCGGATGGGACCCAGTACTTC
>TRBJ2-7|.|15|TRBV19|.
CASSIGGTYSYEQYF
TGTGCCAGTAGTATAGGCGGGACATACTCCTACGAGCAGTACTTC
>TRBJ2-3|.|13|TRBV5-1|.
CASRWGAQDTQYF
TGCGCCAGCAGATGGGGGGCCCAAGATACGCAGTATTTT
>TRBJ2-7|TRBD2|14|TRBV4-1|.
CASSQERGPYEQYF
TGCGCCAGCAGCCAGGAGCGGGGTCCCTACGAGCAGTACTTC
>TRBJ2-7|.|14|TRBV7-9|once
CASSSPYSVNEQYF
TGTGCCAGCAGCTCTCCTTACAGCGTAAACGAGCAGTACTTC
>TRBJ1-1|TRBD1|14|TRBV5-1|.
CASGTGGGNTEAFF
TGCGCCAGCGGTACAGGGGGCGGGAACACTGAAGCTTTCTTT
>TRBJ1-5|.|14|TRBV30|.
CAWSHGVGNQPQHF
TGTGCCTGGAGCCACGGGGTTGGCAATCAGCCCCAGCATTTT
>TRBJ2-3|TRBD2|13|TRBV5-4|.
CASSFGLAYTQYF
TGTGCCAGCAGCTTCGGACTAGCGTATACGCAGTATTTT
>TRBJ1-1|.|15|TRBV11-2|.
CASSLDLGGGTEAFF
TGTGCCAGCAGCTTAGACCTGGGGGGGGGCACTGAAGCTTTCTTT
>TRBJ2-7|TRBD1|14|TRBV27|.
CASSLFGQAHEQYF
TGTGCCAGCAGTTTATTTGGACAGGCCCACGAGCAGTACTTC
>TRBJ1-5|.|20|TRBV4-1|.
CASSPLYRELAADSNQPQHF
TGCGCCAGCAGCCCCTTATACCGCGAGCTAGCGGCCGATAGCAATCAGCCCCAGCATTTT
>TRBJ2-2|.|14|TRBV7-2|.
CASSLERLAGELFF
TGTGCCAGCAGCCTAGAACGCCTAGCTGGGGAGCTGTTTTTT
>TRBJ2-7|TRBD2|13|TRBV6-6|.
CASKNSGNYEQYF
TGTGCCAGCAAAAATAGCGGGAACTACGAGCAGTACTTC
>TRBJ2-2|TRBD2|14|TRBV29-1|.
CSVEGLAGTGELFF
TGCAGCGTTGAGGGACTAGCGGGGACCGGGGAGCTGTTTTTT
>TRBJ1-1|.|14|TRBV28|.
CASSPRRPNTEAFF
TGTGCCAGTTCCCCGAGGCGGCCGAACACTGAAGCTTTCTTT
>TRBJ1-2|.|13|TRBV15|.
CATSRADGEGYTF
TGTGCCACCAGCAGAGCAGACGGGGAAGGCTACACCTTC
>TRBJ2-7|TRBD2|20|TRBV10-3|few
CAISEQWTSKGYSRSYEQYF
TGTGCCATCAGTGAGCAATGGACTAGCAAGGGGTACAGCCGGTCCTACGAGCAGTACTTC